These T cell receptor beta chains were read from a single sample in a study of regulatory T cells in long-lasting Graves disease. From the multiplex PCR reads, TCRdb called clonotypes with MiXCR, one entry per CDR3 protein. The repertoire holds hundreds of thousands of distinct CDR3 sequences, 16% seen once, with more than 15% in the top ten. This sample also belongs to another study, concerning T cells in Graves' hyperthyroidism and ophthalmopathy.

Here the sequenced sample was peripheral blood mononuclear cells (PBMCs), taken at new diagnosis, from a patient treated with antithyroid drugs. The receptors were gathered from a woman in her twenties or thirties with Graves disease. Each CDR3 is given with its conserved first and last residue.

v_call	j_call	cdr3_aa
TRBV14	TRBJ2-5	CASSQDVTGGAETQYF
TRBV28	TRBJ2-4	CASSFLTSGNGNIQYF
TRBV7-3	TRBJ2-2	CASRQGSGNTGELFF
TRBV6-2/TRBV6-3	TRBJ1-3	CASRPGQGNTTYF
TRBV20-1	TRBJ2-7	CSAQHGTGNYEQYF
TRBV4-1	TRBJ2-1	CASSQFISGGVNEQFF
TRBV7-9	TRBJ2-1	CASTSIARGQSSYNEQFF
TRBV9	TRBJ2-1	CASSPPDLLTLNYNEQFF
TRBV19	TRBJ2-7	CASMARNSYEQYF
TRBV6-1	TRBJ2-7	CASSEFYGDYEQYF
TRBV6-9	TRBJ1-2	CASSYAGSAYGYTF
TRBV27	TRBJ2-5	CASTGRPMYQETQYF
TRBV4-2	TRBJ2-7	CASSQNRASYEQYF
TRBV6-2/TRBV6-3	TRBJ2-3	CASSYSLAGGTDTQYF
TRBV4-1	TRBJ2-7	CASSTLAGVGYEQYF
TRBV7-9	TRBJ1-3	CASSISQQGNTIYF
TRBV6-1	TRBJ1-5	CASSMGQPQHF
TRBV2	TRBJ1-4	CASSLNRGNEKLFF
TRBV2	TRBJ1-6	CASSPRGYNSPLHF
TRBV7-9	TRBJ2-2	CASSYPRQADTGELFF
TRBV30	TRBJ1-1	CAWSYGRSTNTEAFF
TRBV6-5	TRBJ2-7	CASSSPGTSVYEQYF
TRBV6-1	TRBJ2-1	CASSPPRTSGNVGEQFF
TRBV7-2	TRBJ2-5	CASSLELVETQYF
TRBV20-1	TRBJ2-7	CSAKPLLAGGPDEQYF
TRBV28	TRBJ2-4	CASSRGSGASIQYF
TRBV9	TRBJ2-1	CASGGTSGNNEQFF
TRBV7-2	TRBJ2-7	CASSRPGLVFHEQYF
TRBV20-1	TRBJ2-1	CSAHAGDEQFF
TRBV11-2	TRBJ2-3	CASSLMSQGIDTQYF
TRBV7-2	TRBJ2-7	CASSTITGLAGDEQYF
TRBV20-1	TRBJ2-1	CSARDPLSGRANEQFF
TRBV29-1	TRBJ2-5	CSVEDRGDQETQYF
TRBV9	TRBJ2-1	CASSEGLAGRNEQFF
TRBV6-5	TRBJ1-2	CASSYGGGVKGGYTF
TRBV30	TRBJ1-3	CAWSHLTGFGNTIYF
TRBV28	TRBJ2-7	CASRLRGEQYF
TRBV6-2/TRBV6-3	TRBJ2-7	CASSYSYRDSNYEQYF
TRBV30	TRBJ2-7	CAWTGVPHEQYF
TRBV9	TRBJ2-1	CASSRTGSSYNEQFF
TRBV6-4	TRBJ1-2	CASSSRGYTF
TRBV6-6	TRBJ2-7	CASSYSSGIEQYF
TRBV3-1	TRBJ1-2	CASSQRTGASLACGYTF
TRBV5-1	TRBJ2-1	CASSLGGRAKNEQFF
TRBV12-3/TRBV12-4	TRBJ2-3	CASSPPGSTDTQYF
TRBV28	TRBJ1-5	CASSFIEEINQPQHF
TRBV7-2	TRBJ2-1	CASSLGDRDLNEQFF
TRBV20-1	TRBJ1-1	CSARNRQAEAEAFF
TRBV20-1	TRBJ1-5	CSAGGGTGGVRQPQHF
TRBV7-2	TRBJ1-2	CASSPSILGGGSYGYTF
TRBV2	TRBJ2-7	CASSVEDGRALWEQYF
TRBV9	TRBJ1-5	CASSRPQHF
TRBV6-1	TRBJ2-7	CASSGQDPSYEQYF
TRBV9	TRBJ2-2	CASSPKTPLNTGELFF
TRBV7-2	TRBJ1-5	CASSEMGGRQPQHF
TRBV11-2	TRBJ1-1	CASRRGFLNTEAFF
TRBV5-1	TRBJ1-1	CASSTDRGQITEAFF